This TCR beta chain was obtained from a study of shared clonotypes between healthy human individuals. The assay was immunoSEQ multiplex PCR, and TCRdb's table has in-frame clones only and misses some. The profile covers over a million clones, with roughly 80% appearing a single time and 1.4% taken by the ten largest. The CDR3 sequence is 15 residues long. V lost 1 base to trimming and J lost 7 bases; unmatched junction nucleotides: 2. CDR1 is MGHRA and CDR2 is YSYEKL in the germline V gene. The receptor was isolated from a young man in good health. Sequencing input: memory CD4+ T cells sorted from blood. Documented subset: CD45RA-negative fraction. The V gene is TRBV4-1, the J gene TRBJ1-6; 9 nucleotides align to TRBD1. The chain's CDR3 is CASSQVGTGNSPLHF. The CDR3 bases are TGCGCCAGCAGCCAAGTGGGGACAGGGAATTCACCCCTCCACTTT.